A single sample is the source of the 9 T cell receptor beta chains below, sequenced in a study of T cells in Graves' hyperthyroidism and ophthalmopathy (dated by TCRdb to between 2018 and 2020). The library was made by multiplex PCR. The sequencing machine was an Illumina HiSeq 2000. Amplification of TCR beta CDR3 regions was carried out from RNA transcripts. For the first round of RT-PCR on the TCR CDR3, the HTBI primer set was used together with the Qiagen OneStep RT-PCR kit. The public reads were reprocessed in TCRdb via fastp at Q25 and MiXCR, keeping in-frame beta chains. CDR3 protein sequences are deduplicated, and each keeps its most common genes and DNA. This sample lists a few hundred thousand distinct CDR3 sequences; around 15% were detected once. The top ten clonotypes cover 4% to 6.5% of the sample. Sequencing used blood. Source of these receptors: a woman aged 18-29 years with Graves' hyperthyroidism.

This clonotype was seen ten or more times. As DNA, the CDR3 is TGTGCCAGCTCACCTCTCAATGAGCAGTTCTTC. This sequence encodes CASSPLNEQFF. The chain carries TRBV18 and TRBJ2-1; D remains unclear. Germline-derived CDR1 and CDR2 are KGHSH and LQKENI. The CDR3 spans 11 residues. V lost 3 bases and J 6 bases, leaving 3 bases between the germline ends.

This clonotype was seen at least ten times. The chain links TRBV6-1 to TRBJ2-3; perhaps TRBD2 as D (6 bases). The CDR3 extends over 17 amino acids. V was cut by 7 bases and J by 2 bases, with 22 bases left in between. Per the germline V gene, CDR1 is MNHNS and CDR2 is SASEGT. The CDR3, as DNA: TGTGCCAGCATCGCCGGATCCGGGACGGACTACACAGATACGCAGTATTTT. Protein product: CASIAGSGTDYTDTQYF.

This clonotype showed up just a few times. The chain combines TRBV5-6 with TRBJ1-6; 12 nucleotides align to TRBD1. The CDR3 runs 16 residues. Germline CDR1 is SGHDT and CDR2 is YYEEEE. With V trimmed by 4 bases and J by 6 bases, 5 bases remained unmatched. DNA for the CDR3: TGTGCCAGCAGCCCGGGACAGGGGGCACGTAATTCACCCCTCCACTTT. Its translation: CASSPGQGARNSPLHF. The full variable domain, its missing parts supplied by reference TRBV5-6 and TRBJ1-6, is DAGVTQSPTHLIKTRGQQVTLRCSPKSGHDTVSWYQQALGQGPQFIFQYYEEEERQRGNFPDRFSGHQFPNYSSELNVNALLLGDSALYLCASSPGQGARNSPLHFGNGTRLTVT.

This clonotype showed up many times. CDR3 residues: CASSGGAGPEKLFF. In DNA form, the CDR3 reads TGTGCCAGCAGTGGCGGGGCAGGCCCTGAAAAACTGTTTTTT. The chain recombines TRBV12-3 or TRBV12-4 with TRBJ1-4; perhaps TRBD1 as D (5 bases). The ends were cut back, 5 bases at V and 7 bases at J, with 14 bases in the middle. CDR3 length: 14 residues.

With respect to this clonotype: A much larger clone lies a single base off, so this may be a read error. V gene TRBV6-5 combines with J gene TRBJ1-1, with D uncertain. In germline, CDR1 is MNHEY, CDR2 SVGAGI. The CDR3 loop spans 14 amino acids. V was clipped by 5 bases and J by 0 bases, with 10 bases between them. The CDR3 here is CASSHRSVNTEAFF. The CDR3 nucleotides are TGTGCCAGCAGTCACCGCAGCGTGAACACTGAAGCTTTCTTT.

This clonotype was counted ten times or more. The CDR3 region has the DNA TGTGCCAGCAGCTCCGGGACAGTGGTGAATTCACCCCTCCACTTT. It translates to CASSSGTVVNSPLHF. V gene TRBV7-8 combines with J gene TRBJ1-6; TRBD1 aligns across 7 bases. With V trimmed by 4 bases and J by 7 bases, 7 bases remained unmatched. The CDR3 is made up of 15 amino acids. Per the germline V gene, CDR1 is SGHVS and CDR2 is FQNEAQ.

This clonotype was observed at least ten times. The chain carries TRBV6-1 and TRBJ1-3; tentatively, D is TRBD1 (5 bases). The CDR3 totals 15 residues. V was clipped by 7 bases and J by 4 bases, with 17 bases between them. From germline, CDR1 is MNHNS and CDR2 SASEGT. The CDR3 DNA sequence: TGTGCCAGCATTCCTCGGCGAGGGGCCGGAAACACCATATATTTT. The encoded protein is CASIPRRGAGNTIYF.

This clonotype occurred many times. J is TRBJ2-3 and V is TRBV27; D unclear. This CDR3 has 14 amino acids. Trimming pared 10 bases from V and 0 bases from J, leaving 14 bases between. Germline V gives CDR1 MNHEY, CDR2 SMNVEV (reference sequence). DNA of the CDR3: TGTGCCACCGCCCCTCTAGTGAGCACAGATACGCAGTATTTT. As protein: CATAPLVSTDTQYF.

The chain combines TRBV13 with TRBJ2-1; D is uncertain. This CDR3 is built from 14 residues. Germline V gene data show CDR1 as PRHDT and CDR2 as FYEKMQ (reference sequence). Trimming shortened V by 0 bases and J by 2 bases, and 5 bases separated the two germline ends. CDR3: CASSLGDAYNEQFF. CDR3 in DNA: TGTGCCAGCAGCTTAGGGGACGCCTACAATGAGCAGTTCTTC.